One sample yielded the 17 T cell receptor beta chains listed below, sequenced in a study of beta chain features in type 1 diabetes. Of the isolated RNA, all was reverse transcribed, and so the sequenced material was expressed TCRB transcripts. The data were produced by immunoSEQ multiplex PCR, yet TCRdb's version contains in-frame clones alone and is incomplete. The sample lists some 290,000 clones, approximately 15% occurring once. Study-wide findings and caveats: Shortening of TCRB CDR3s, moderate but significant, appeared in all four CD4+ subsets of Type 1 diabetes patients.

Antigen specificity for these receptors is unknown. Sample: naive CD4+ T cells from blood. These receptor sequences come from a man aged 25-45 years with type 1 diabetes.

This clone was detected only a few times. V gene TRBV19 combines with J gene TRBJ1-2; D not certain. In germline, CDR1 is LNHDA, CDR2 SQIVND (reference sequence). The V end lost 8 bases, the J end lost 5 bases, and 6 bases lay between the germline ends. The length of the CDR3 is 10 residues. The CDR3 DNA is TGTGCCAGTGCGAAATATGGCTACACCTTC. This codes for CASAKYGYTF.

This rearrangement joins TRBV23-1 to TRBJ2-2; maybe TRBD2 (7 bases). TRBV23-1 is reported as an ORF; its role is uncertain. The CDR3 sequence is 20 residues long. V lost 2 bases, J lost 3 bases, and 25 bases lay in between. CDR3 loop: CASSQGDYGGGARDTGELFF. The CDR3, as DNA: TGCGCCAGCAGTCAAGGTGATTATGGTGGGGGGGCCCGGGACACCGGGGAGCTGTTTTTT.

The chain uses TRBV6-5 and TRBJ2-5; 13 nucleotides agree with TRBD2. CDR3 length equals 15 residues. The V gene's germline CDR1 is MNHEY and CDR2 SVGAGI. The V segment lost 5 bases and the J segment 4 bases; nucleotides outside the gene matches: 4. CDR3 sequence reads: CASSRGLAGVETQYF. The CDR3 bases are TGTGCCAGCAGTCGCGGACTAGCGGGAGTAGAGACCCAGTACTTC.

This sequence joins TRBV2 and TRBJ1-1; D gene uncertain. The CDR3 is 13 amino acids. Deletions cut 3 bases from V and 2 bases from J, with 7 bases between. In germline, CDR1 is SNHLY, CDR2 FYNNEI. The CDR3 DNA reads as TGTGCCAGCAGTGAGGGAGTAAACACTGAAGCTTTCTTT. This gives the protein CASSEGVNTEAFF.

The table lists this clone with a few counts. The chain has TRBV9 and TRBJ2-1; D may be TRBD1 (5 bases). The germline gives CDR1 SGDLS, CDR2 YYNGEE. V was clipped by 4 bases and J by 7 bases, with 18 bases between them. The length of the CDR3 is 15 residues. The CDR3 protein is CASSPRRAGRNEQFF. For the CDR3, the DNA is TGTGCCAGCAGCCCACGCCGGGCAGGGCGGAATGAGCAGTTCTTC.

CDR3 sequence: CASSPEGYEQYF. The CDR3 nucleotides are TGTGCCAGCTCACCGGAGGGCTACGAGCAGTACTTC. This sequence joins TRBV18 and TRBJ2-7; tentative D call: TRBD2 (6 bases). Germline values: CDR1 KGHSH, CDR2 LQKENI. The ends were cut back, 3 bases at V and 3 bases at J, with 6 bases in the middle. The length of the CDR3 is 12 residues.

The chain carries TRBV2 and TRBJ2-3, with 11 bases lining up with TRBD2. This CDR3 region has 15 residues. CDR1 is SNHLY and CDR2 is FYNNEI in the germline V gene. Trimming cost V 4 bases and J 6 bases; bases outside gene matches: 6. CDR3 DNA sequence: TGTGCCAGCAGTGCCGTCACTAGCGGGAGTGATACGCAGTATTTT. It translates to CASSAVTSGSDTQYF.

This clone was detected a few times. The chain employs TRBV7-9 and TRBJ1-4; D not resolved. The CDR3 consists of 13 residues. Trimming shortened V by 5 bases and J by 5 bases, and 9 bases separated the two germline ends. Germline V CDR1 and CDR2: SEHNR, FQNEAQ (reference sequence). CDR3: CASSLTQNEKLFF. DNA for the CDR3: TGTGCCAGCAGCCTGACACAGAATGAAAAACTGTTTTTT. The whole variable domain, filled in from reference TRBV7-9 and TRBJ1-4, reads DTGVSQNPRHKITKRGQNVTFRCDPISEHNRLYWYRQTLGQGPEFLTYFQNEAQLEKSRLLSDRFSAERPKGSFSTLEIQRTEQGDSAMYLCASSLTQNEKLFFGSGTQLSVL.

In this sample, this clone turned up once. The chain couples TRBV5-1 to TRBJ2-1, with TRBD2 identical over 10 bases. Trimming cost V 0 bases and J 9 bases; bases outside gene matches: 6. The V gene's germline CDR1 is SGHRS and CDR2 YFSETQ. CDR3 length: 15 amino acids. CDR3 in DNA: TGCGCCAGCAGCTTGGGAGCGGGAGGGCCGACTGAGCAGTTCTTC. Its translation: CASSLGAGGPTEQFF.

J is TRBJ1-1 and V is TRBV27, with D maybe TRBD1 (5 bases). The CDR3 length is 17 residues. Germline assignment: CDR1 MNHEY and CDR2 SMNVEV (reference sequence). V lost 0 bases to trimming and J lost 3 bases, with 17 bases between them. The CDR3 loop reads CASSLSWDRGRDTEAFF. In DNA form, the CDR3 reads TGTGCCAGCAGTTTATCGTGGGATCGGGGGAGAGACACTGAAGCTTTCTTT.

The CDR3 region is CASSYGRQEGYTF. CDR3 coding DNA: TGTGCCAGCAGTTATGGAAGGCAGGAAGGCTACACCTTC. The chain recombines TRBV6-6 with TRBJ1-2, with unresolved D. CDR1 is MNHNY, CDR2 SVGAGI, per germline (reference sequence). The CDR3 runs to 13 residues. The ends were cut back, 3 bases at V and 8 bases at J, with 13 bases in the middle.

The chain carries TRBV6-5 and TRBJ1-2; no reliable D call. The V gene lost 2 bases and the J gene lost 2 bases, with 6 bases spanning the gap. Germline V gene lookup returns CDR1 MNHEY and CDR2 SVGAGI. The CDR3 has 13 amino acids. The CDR3 DNA reads as TGTGCCAGCAGTTACACAGTAAACTATGGCTACACCTTC. Translation: CASSYTVNYGYTF.

There are a few counts of this clone. The rearrangement joins TRBV15 to TRBJ2-1, with TRBD1 matching 9 bases. The CDR3 runs to 15 residues. The V segment lost 5 bases and the J segment 7 bases; nucleotides outside the gene matches: 9. The germline CDR1 and CDR2 sequences are LNHNV and YYDKDF (reference sequence). The CDR3 coding sequence is TGTGCCACCAGCCCGGGACAGGGTCTCGTAAATGAGCAGTTCTTC. It is translated as CATSPGQGLVNEQFF.

The rearrangement joins TRBV5-1 to TRBJ2-1; D call uncertain. Germline V CDR1 and CDR2: SGHRS, YFSETQ. Trimming stripped 4 bases from V and 4 bases from J, with 12 bases between. The CDR3 sequence is 14 residues long. The CDR3 DNA is TGCGCCAGCAGCCCTGAAGTCAGTTACAATGAGCAGTTCTTC. Its translation is CASSPEVSYNEQFF. Together with reference TRBV5-1 and TRBJ2-1, the CDR3 gives the full variable domain: KAGVTQTPRYLIKTRGQQVTLSCSPISGHRSVSWYQQTPGQGLQFLFEYFSETQRNKGNFPGRFSGRQFSNSRSEMNVSTLELGDSALYLCASSPEVSYNEQFFGPGTRLTVL.

The chain has TRBV29-1 and TRBJ2-3; perhaps TRBD1 as D (6 bases). The CDR3 spans 16 residues. Germline V gene lookup returns CDR1 SQVTM and CDR2 ANQGSEA. The V end was cut by 7 bases, the J end by 2 bases, with 22 bases between. The CDR3 DNA is TGCAGCGCTCGGGGAAAACAGGGCCGGGTCACAGATACGCAGTATTTT. It is translated as CSARGKQGRVTDTQYF.

This clone was seen a few times. This rearrangement joins TRBV27 to TRBJ1-1; D perhaps matches TRBD1 (5 bases). Germline-derived CDR1 and CDR2 are MNHEY and SMNVEV (reference sequence). The CDR3 contains 12 residues. Trimming removed 6 bases at V and 10 bases at J, with 15 bases between. In DNA, the CDR3 is TGTGCCAGCAGCCCTTCGGTTGGGGCAGCTTTCTTT. Translated: CASSPSVGAAFF.

This clone was seen a few times. The V gene is TRBV5-4, the J gene TRBJ2-3, with a tentative D call TRBD2 (6 bases). This CDR3 has 15 amino acids. The germline V and J ends were trimmed by 1 base and 0 bases, with 9 bases remaining between them. CDR1 and CDR2 (germline): SGHNT, YYREEE (reference sequence). The chain's CDR3 is CASSLHSGSTDTQYF. DNA of the CDR3: TGTGCCAGCAGCTTGCACAGCGGGAGCACAGATACGCAGTATTTT.